Listed below are T cell receptor beta chains from one sample, sequenced in a study of Ad26.COV2.S vaccination and SARS-CoV-2 variants. The method was immunoSEQ multiplex PCR; TCRdb's version includes in-frame clones alone and lacks a portion of them. The sample has roughly 400,000 clones, less than 95% seen once. The material was peripheral blood, obtained in a trial of Ad26.COV2.S vaccine versus placebo. All receptors derive from a person between 18 and 60 years old who received the Ad26.COV2.S COVID-19 vaccine or a placebo. The CDR3 runs from the conserved cysteine through the conserved F or W. Each record gives: V gene, D gene, clone size, J gene, CDR3 DNA, CDR3 protein. A D gene is named only where the DNA matches it firmly. Rows give clone size only sometimes, using once, few, many, or a class for an expanded clone.

TRBV28	TRBD1	NA	TRBJ2-2	TGTGCCAGCAGTTACCCACGGACAGGCCTGAACACCGGGGAGCTGTTTTTT	CASSYPRTGLNTGELFF
TRBV7-9	NA	NA	TRBJ2-6	TGTGCCAGCAGCTCTACAGGGACGGGGGCCAACGTCCTGACTTTC	CASSSTGTGANVLTF
TRBV28	NA	NA	TRBJ2-1	TGTGCCAGCAGTTTTGTCTCCTACAATGAGCAGTTCTTC	CASSFVSYNEQFF
TRBV7-5	NA	NA	TRBJ2-5	TGTGCCAGAAGCTTAGACGGCGGGGAGACCCAGTACTTC	CARSLDGGETQYF
TRBV3-1/TRBV3-2	TRBD1	once	TRBJ2-5	TGTGCCAGCAGCCAGGGCCAGGGGGCCTACTTC	CASSQGQGAYF
TRBV28	NA	NA	TRBJ2-5	TGTGCCAGCAGTTTTCCCCCGAGGGAGACCCAGTACTTC	CASSFPPRETQYF
TRBV18	TRBD2	NA	TRBJ2-1	TGTGCCAGCTCACCTGCTTCGGGGGCGACTAGCGGGAGATCAAGTGAGCAGTTCTTC	CASSPASGATSGRSSEQFF
TRBV15	TRBD2	NA	TRBJ2-5	TGTGCCACCAGGGGACCGGGAGGGGAGACCCAGTACTTC	CATRGPGGETQYF
TRBV28	TRBD1	NA	TRBJ2-7	TGTGCCAGCAGTTCCTCTCGTCGGAGGACAGGGACCTACGAGCAGTACTTC	CASSSSRRRTGTYEQYF
TRBV5-6	TRBD2	NA	TRBJ2-7	TGTGCCAGCAGCTTGCCTTCGGGAGGGTCCTACGAGCAGTACTTC	CASSLPSGGSYEQYF
TRBV28	TRBD2	NA	TRBJ2-7	TGTGCCAGCAGTTTATCTGGGACTAGCGGACTCTACGAGCAGTACTTC	CASSLSGTSGLYEQYF
TRBV9	NA	NA	TRBJ2-3	TGTGCCAGCAGCGCGCAGCTCTCCGGGAGAGTGACAGATACGCAGTATTTT	CASSAQLSGRVTDTQYF
TRBV28	NA	NA	TRBJ1-4	TGTGCCAGCAGTTTGGGGACTAATGAAAAACTGTTTTTT	CASSLGTNEKLFF
TRBV11-3	TRBD2	NA	TRBJ2-5	TGTGCCAGCAGTCTAGCGGGAGGGGAAGCAGAGACCCAGTACTTC	CASSLAGGEAETQYF
TRBV28	NA	NA	TRBJ1-6	TGTGCCAGCAGTTTGGCGGGGGGAAGCCTCCACTTT	CASSLAGGSLHF
TRBV5-1	NA	NA	TRBJ2-7	TGCGCCAGCAGCTTGAAGCAGGGGAGCTCCTACGAGCAGTACTTC	CASSLKQGSSYEQYF
TRBV6-2/TRBV6-3	NA	NA	TRBJ2-7	TGTGCCAGCAGTCACCTGAACGAGCAGTACTTC	CASSHLNEQYF
TRBV29-1	NA	once	TRBJ2-1	TGCAGCGTTGAAGGGGCGGGCAGCTCCTACAATGAGCAGTTCTTC	CSVEGAGSSYNEQFF
TRBV29-1	NA	NA	TRBJ2-7	TGCAGCGTTGAGAGAGCCTACGAGCAGTACTTC	CSVERAYEQYF
TRBV19	NA	NA	TRBJ1-2	TGTGCCAGTAGTATTGGGGGTAACTATGGCTACACCTTC	CASSIGGNYGYTF
TRBV27	TRBD1	NA	TRBJ1-2	TGTGCCAGCAGTTCCGGGACAGGGGGCGCAGTTTTGGGCTACACCTTC	CASSSGTGGAVLGYTF
TRBV7-2	NA	NA	TRBJ2-2	TGTGCCAGCAGCTTTCGACCTCTCACCGGGGAGCTGTTTTTT	CASSFRPLTGELFF
TRBV24-1	NA	NA	TRBJ2-3	TGTGCCACCAGTGATCTTCGTCGGGGGGATACGCAGTATTTT	CATSDLRRGDTQYF
TRBV19	NA	NA	TRBJ2-3	TGTGCCAGTAGTATGTTAGTCACTACCGGCACAGATACGCAGTATTTT	CASSMLVTTGTDTQYF
TRBV28	NA	NA	TRBJ2-7	TGTGCCAGCAGACGCGGACAAAGCTACGAGCAGTACTTC	CASRRGQSYEQYF
TRBV10-3	NA	NA	TRBJ2-5	TGTGCCATCAGGCGACAGGGAGCGGGTGAGACCCAGTACTTC	CAIRRQGAGETQYF
TRBV28	NA	NA	TRBJ2-7	TGTGCCAGCAGTTCCGGACTCCTGGGGGTTGACGAGCAGTACTTC	CASSSGLLGVDEQYF
TRBV24-1	TRBD1	NA	TRBJ2-7	TGTGCCACCAGTGATCGATCCGGGACAGGTCCCCACGAGCAGTACTTC	CATSDRSGTGPHEQYF
TRBV2	TRBD1	NA	TRBJ2-5	TGTGCCAGCAGTGATCTGGGACAGGGGACAGAGACCCAGTACTTC	CASSDLGQGTETQYF
TRBV28	NA	NA	TRBJ2-1	TGTGCCAGCAGCCCTGGGACATTTTCCTACAATGAGCAGTTCTTC	CASSPGTFSYNEQFF
TRBV11-2	NA	few	TRBJ2-7	TGTGCCAGCAGCCCAGAGAACTACGAGCAGTACTTC	CASSPENYEQYF
TRBV5-6	TRBD1	NA	TRBJ2-7	TGTGCCAGCACACCCGGGACAGGGGGGAACGAGCAGTACTTC	CASTPGTGGNEQYF
TRBV7-3	TRBD1	NA	TRBJ2-2	TGTGCCAGCAGGCGACAGGGCGTAGCCGGGGAGCTGTTTTTT	CASRRQGVAGELFF
TRBV19	NA	NA	TRBJ2-7	TGTGCCAGTAGTAGAGGACATGGGCTCCAAATGACCTACGAGCAGTACTTC	CASSRGHGLQMTYEQYF
TRBV2	TRBD1	NA	TRBJ1-2	TGTGCCAGCAGAGGGACAGGGGGCGGCTACACCTTC	CASRGTGGGYTF
TRBV13	TRBD1	few	TRBJ2-5	TGTGCCAGCAGCTTAGGGACAGGGGGAGATCGGGAGACCCAGTACTTC	CASSLGTGGDRETQYF
TRBV7-9	NA	NA	TRBJ1-1	TGTGCCAGCAGCGCAGGGGAGACTGAAGCTTTCTTT	CASSAGETEAFF
TRBV6-2/TRBV6-3	TRBD2	NA	TRBJ2-1	TGTGCCAGCAGTCGACCGGGACTAGCGGGAGATCGGCAGTTCTTC	CASSRPGLAGDRQFF